Below, one TCR beta chain is given with its context. This entry is derived from a study of blood T cell repertoires in COVID-19. Germline CDR1 reads KGHSH; CDR2 reads LQKENI. This CDR3 has 15 amino acids. V was shortened by 2 bases and J by 3 bases, with 11 bases between the two germline ends. In the original workflow: Estimation of nucleated cell counts was performed using reference gene primer amplification. Sequencing was performed with immunoSEQ multiplex PCR; in TCRdb, only in-frame clones are kept and a portion is missing. V and J calls and clone size are given by that table; D and trimming were obtained from the DNA. The sample lists about 250,000 clones; around 90% were seen once.

Sequencing was performed on peripheral blood. This rearrangement joins TRBV18 to TRBJ1-5; a weak D match, TRBD1 (5 bases). This sequence originates from a man aged 30 to 39 with COVID-19, enrolled during active disease. The DNA for the CDR3 is TGTGCCAGCTCACCAAAGGGGATCGACAATCAGCCCCAGCATTTT. It encodes CASSPKGIDNQPQHF.